The TCR beta chain described here comes from a study of tumor-infiltrating lymphocytes in localized non-small cell lung cancer. General study points: TCRbeta sequencing showed higher T cell infiltration in tumors than uninvolved lung. Technical variation could not be separated from intratumor heterogeneity here.

Clones were read by immunoSEQ multiplex PCR, and TCRdb kept only the in-frame ones, dropping some. Of 15,000 or so clones detected, 45% appear once; the ten largest clones hold about a sixth. CDR3 length: 15 residues. V lost 5 bases to trimming and J lost 2 bases; unmatched junction nucleotides: 5. Germline V gene lookup returns CDR1 LNHDA and CDR2 SQIVND (reference sequence). Remarks on this clone: Its antigen is as yet unknown.

The rearrangement uses TRBV19 and TRBJ2-3; 9 bases are a match to TRBD1. The specimen was lung tumor tissue. The receptor comes from a human donor with non-small cell lung cancer. DNA of the CDR3: TGTGCCAGTAGTTTCCGGGACAGGGTCACAGATACGCAGTATTTT. Protein product: CASSFRDRVTDTQYF.